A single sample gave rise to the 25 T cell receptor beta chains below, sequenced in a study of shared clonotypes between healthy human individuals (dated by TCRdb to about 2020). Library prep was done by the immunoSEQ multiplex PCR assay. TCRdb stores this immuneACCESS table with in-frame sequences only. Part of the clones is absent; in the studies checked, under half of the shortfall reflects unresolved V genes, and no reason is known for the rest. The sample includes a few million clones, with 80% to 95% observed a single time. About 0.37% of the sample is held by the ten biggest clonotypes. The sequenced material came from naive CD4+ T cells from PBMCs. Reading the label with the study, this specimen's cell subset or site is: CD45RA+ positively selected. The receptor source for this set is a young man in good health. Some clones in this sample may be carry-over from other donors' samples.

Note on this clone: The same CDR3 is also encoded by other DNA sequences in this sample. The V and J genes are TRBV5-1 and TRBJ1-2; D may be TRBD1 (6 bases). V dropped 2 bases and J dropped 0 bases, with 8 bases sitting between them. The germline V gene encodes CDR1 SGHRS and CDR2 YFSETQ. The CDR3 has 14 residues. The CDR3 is CASSFGQPNYGYTF. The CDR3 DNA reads TGCGCCAGCAGCTTCGGACAGCCTAACTATGGCTACACCTTC.

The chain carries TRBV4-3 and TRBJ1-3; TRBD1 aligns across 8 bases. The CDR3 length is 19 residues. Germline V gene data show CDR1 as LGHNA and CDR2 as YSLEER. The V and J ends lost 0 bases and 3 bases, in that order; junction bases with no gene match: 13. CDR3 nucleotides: TGCGCCAGCAGCCAAGATCGAGGACAGGGCTCCCTCCGTGGAAACACCATATATTTT. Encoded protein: CASSQDRGQGSLRGNTIYF.

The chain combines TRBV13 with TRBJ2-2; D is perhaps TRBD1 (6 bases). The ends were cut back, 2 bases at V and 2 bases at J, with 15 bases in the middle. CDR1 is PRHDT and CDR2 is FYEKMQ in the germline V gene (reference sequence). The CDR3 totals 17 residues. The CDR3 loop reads CASSLNGQGTNTGELFF. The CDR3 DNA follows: TGTGCCAGCAGCTTAAACGGGCAGGGGACCAACACCGGGGAGCTGTTTTTT.

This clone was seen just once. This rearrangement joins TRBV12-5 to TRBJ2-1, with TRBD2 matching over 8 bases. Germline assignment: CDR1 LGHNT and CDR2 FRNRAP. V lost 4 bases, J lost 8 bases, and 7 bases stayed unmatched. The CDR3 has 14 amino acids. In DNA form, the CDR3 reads TGTGCTAGTGGTTCCATGGACGGGAGGGATGAGCAGTTCTTC. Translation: CASGSMDGRDEQFF. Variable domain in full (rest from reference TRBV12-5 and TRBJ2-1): DARVTQTPRHKVTEMGQEVTMRCQPILGHNTVFWYRQTMMQGLELLAYFRNRAPLDDSGMPKDRFSAEMPDATLATLKIQPSEPRDSAVYFCASGSMDGRDEQFFGPGTRLTVL.

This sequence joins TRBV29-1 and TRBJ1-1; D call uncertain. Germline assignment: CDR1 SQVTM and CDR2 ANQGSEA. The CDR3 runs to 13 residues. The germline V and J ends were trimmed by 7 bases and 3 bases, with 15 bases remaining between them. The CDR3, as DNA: TGCAGCGCGGCGGGTGCCGGTTACACTGAAGCTTTCTTT. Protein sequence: CSAAGAGYTEAFF.

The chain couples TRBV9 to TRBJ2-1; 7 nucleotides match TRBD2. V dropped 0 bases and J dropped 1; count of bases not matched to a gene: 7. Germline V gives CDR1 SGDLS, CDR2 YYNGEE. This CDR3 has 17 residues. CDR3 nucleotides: TGTGCCAGCAGCGTAGAACCGAGCGGGGATTCCTACAATGAGCAGTTCTTC. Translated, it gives CASSVEPSGDSYNEQFF.

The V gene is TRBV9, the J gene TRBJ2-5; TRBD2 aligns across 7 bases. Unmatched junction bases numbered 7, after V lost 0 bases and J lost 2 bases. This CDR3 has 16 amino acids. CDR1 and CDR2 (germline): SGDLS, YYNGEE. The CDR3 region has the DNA TGTGCCAGCAGCGTAGGTGGGGCGGGACTACAAGAGACCCAGTACTTC. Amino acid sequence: CASSVGGAGLQETQYF.

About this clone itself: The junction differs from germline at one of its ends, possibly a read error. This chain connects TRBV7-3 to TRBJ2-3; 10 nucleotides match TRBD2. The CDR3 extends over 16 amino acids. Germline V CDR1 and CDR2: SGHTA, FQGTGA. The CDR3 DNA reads TGTGCCAGCAGCCTAACTAGCGGGGTTAGCACAGATACGCAGTATTTT. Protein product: CASSLTSGVSTDTQYF.

The CDR3 DNA sequence: TGTGCCAGCATTCCCGGGGGTCTACCCGGGAATGAGCAGTTCTTC. It yields the protein CASIPGGLPGNEQFF. The V and J genes are TRBV6-6 and TRBJ2-1; D possibly corresponds to TRBD2 (6 bases). This CDR3 comprises 15 residues. The V gene's germline CDR1 is MNHNY and CDR2 SVGAGI (reference sequence). The V gene lost 7 bases and the J gene lost 7 bases, with 20 bases spanning the gap.

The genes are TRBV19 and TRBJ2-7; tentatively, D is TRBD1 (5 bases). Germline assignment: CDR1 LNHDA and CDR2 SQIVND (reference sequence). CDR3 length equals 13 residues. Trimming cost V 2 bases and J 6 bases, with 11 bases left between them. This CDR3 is CASSISWGLEQYF. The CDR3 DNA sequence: TGTGCCAGTAGTATATCATGGGGCCTCGAGCAGTACTTC.

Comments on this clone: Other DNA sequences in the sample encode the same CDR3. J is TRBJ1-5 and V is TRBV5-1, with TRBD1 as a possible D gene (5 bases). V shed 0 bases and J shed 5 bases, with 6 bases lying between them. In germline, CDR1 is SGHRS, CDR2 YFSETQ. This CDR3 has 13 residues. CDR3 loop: CASSLVGDQPQHF. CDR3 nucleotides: TGCGCCAGCAGCTTGGTGGGGGATCAGCCCCAGCATTTT.

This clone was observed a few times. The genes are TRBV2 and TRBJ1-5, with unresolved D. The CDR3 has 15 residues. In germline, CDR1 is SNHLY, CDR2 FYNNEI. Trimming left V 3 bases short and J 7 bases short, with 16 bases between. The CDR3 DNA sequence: TGTGCCAGCAGTGAGACCGGCCCCCAAGGACAGCCCCAGCATTTT. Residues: CASSETGPQGQPQHF. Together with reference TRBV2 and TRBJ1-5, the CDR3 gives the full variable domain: EPEVTQTPSHQVTQMGQEVILRCVPISNHLYFYWYRQILGQKVEFLVSFYNNEISEKSEIFDDQFSVERPDGSNFTLKIRSTKLEDSAMYFCASSETGPQGQPQHFGDGTRLSIL.

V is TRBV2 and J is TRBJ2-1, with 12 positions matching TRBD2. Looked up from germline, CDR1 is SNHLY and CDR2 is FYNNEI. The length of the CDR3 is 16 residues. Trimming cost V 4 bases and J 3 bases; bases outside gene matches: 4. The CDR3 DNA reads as TGTGCCAGCAGTGGAGGACTAGCGGGACTCTACAATGAGCAGTTCTTC. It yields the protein CASSGGLAGLYNEQFF. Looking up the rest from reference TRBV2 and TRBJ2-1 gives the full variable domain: EPEVTQTPSHQVTQMGQEVILRCVPISNHLYFYWYRQILGQKVEFLVSFYNNEISEKSEIFDDQFSVERPDGSNFTLKIRSTKLEDSAMYFCASSGGLAGLYNEQFFGPGTRLTVL.

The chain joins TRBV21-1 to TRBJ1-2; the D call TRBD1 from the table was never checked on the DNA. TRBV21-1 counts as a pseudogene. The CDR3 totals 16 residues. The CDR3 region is CASSKRGDREYYGYTF. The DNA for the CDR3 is TGTGCCAGCAGCAAAAGGGGGGACAGGGAATACTATGGCTACACCTTC.

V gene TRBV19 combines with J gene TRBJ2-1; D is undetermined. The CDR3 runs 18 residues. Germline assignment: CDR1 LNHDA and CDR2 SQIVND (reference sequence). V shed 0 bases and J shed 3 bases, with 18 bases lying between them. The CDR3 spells CASSIDWQAAPFYNEQFF. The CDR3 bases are TGTGCCAGTAGTATAGATTGGCAGGCCGCCCCTTTCTACAATGAGCAGTTCTTC.

CDR3 amino acids: CASSRQGYSGTQYF. CDR3 nucleotides: TGTGCCAGCAGTCGACAGGGCTATTCGGGGACCCAGTACTTC. The V call is TRBV28, the J call TRBJ2-5, with 7 nucleotides matching TRBD1. Germline CDR1 reads MDHEN; CDR2 reads SYDVKM. CDR3 length: 14 residues. V shed 5 bases and J 7 bases; nucleotides not matched to a gene: 10.

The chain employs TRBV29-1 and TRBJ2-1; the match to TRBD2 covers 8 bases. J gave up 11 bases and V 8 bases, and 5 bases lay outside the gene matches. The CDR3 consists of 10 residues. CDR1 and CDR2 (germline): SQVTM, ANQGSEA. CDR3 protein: CSSKRGQQFF. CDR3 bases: TGCAGCTCAAAGCGGGGGCAGCAGTTCTTC.

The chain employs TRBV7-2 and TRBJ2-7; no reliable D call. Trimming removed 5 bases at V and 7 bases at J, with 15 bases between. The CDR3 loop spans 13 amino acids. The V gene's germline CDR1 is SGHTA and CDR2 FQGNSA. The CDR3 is CASSLTTLVEQYF. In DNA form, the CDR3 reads TGTGCCAGCAGCCTAACAACTTTGGTGGAGCAGTACTTC.

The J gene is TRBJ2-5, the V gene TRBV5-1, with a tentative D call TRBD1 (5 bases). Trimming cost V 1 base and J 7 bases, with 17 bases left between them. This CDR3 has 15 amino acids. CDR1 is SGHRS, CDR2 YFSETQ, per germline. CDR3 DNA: TGCGCCAGCAGCTTGATTCGGGTACCAGGGTCGACCCAGTACTTC. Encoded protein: CASSLIRVPGSTQYF.

CDR3 in DNA: TGTGCCAGCAGCTCACTTCCGGGACAGAGCATGAACACTGAAGCTTTCTTT. Its translation: CASSSLPGQSMNTEAFF. This rearrangement joins TRBV7-9 to TRBJ1-1; 7 bases align to TRBD1. The CDR3 extends over 17 amino acids. Germline CDR1 reads SEHNR; CDR2 reads FQNEAQ (reference sequence). V shed 4 bases and J 0 bases; nucleotides not matched to a gene: 11.

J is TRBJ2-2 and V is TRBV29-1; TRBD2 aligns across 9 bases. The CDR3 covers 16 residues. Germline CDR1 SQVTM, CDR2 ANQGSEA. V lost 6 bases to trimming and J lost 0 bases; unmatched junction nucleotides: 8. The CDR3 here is CSVDSSSGANTGELFF. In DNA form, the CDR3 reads TGCAGCGTCGACTCCTCTAGCGGGGCGAACACCGGGGAGCTGTTTTTT.

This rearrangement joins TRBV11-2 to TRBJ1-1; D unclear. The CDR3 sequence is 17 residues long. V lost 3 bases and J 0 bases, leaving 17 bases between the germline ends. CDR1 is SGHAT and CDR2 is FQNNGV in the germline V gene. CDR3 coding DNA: TGTGCCAGCAGCTTTTCGTCAGCATCAGCGGTGAACACTGAAGCTTTCTTT. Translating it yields CASSFSSASAVNTEAFF.

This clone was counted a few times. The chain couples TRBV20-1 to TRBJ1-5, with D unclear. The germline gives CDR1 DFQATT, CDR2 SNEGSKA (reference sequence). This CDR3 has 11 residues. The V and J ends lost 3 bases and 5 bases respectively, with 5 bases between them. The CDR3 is CSASKDQPQHF. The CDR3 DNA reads TGCAGTGCTAGTAAGGATCAGCCCCAGCATTTT.

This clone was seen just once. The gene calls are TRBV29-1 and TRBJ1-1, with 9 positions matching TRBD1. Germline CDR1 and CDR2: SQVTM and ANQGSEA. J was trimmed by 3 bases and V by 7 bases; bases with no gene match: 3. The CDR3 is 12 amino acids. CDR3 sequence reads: CSANRGHTEAFF. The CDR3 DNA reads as TGCAGCGCCAACAGGGGGCACACTGAAGCTTTCTTT.

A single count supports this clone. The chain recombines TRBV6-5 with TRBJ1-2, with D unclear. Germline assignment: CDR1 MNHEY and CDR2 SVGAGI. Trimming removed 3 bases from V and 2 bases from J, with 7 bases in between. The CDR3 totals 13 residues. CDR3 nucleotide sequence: TGTGCCAGCAGTTATCAGCGCAACTATGGCTACACCTTC. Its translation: CASSYQRNYGYTF.